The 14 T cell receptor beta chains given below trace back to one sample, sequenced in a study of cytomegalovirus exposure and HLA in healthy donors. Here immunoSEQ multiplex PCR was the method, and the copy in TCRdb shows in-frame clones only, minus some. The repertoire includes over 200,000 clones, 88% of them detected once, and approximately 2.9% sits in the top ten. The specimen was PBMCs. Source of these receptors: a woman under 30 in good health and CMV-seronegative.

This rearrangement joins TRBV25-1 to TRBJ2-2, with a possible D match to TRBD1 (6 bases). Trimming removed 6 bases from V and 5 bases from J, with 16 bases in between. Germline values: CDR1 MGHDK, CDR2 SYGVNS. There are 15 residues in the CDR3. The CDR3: CASSPGHRFTGELFF. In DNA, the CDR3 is TGTGCCAGCAGCCCGGGACACAGATTTACCGGGGAGCTGTTTTTT.

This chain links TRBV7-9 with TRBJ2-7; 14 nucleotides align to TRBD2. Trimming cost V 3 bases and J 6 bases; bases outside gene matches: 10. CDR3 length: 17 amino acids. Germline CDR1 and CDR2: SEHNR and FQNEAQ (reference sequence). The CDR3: CASSFVSGLAGAAEQYF. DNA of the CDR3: TGTGCCAGCAGCTTCGTTTCGGGACTAGCGGGAGCCGCCGAGCAGTACTTC. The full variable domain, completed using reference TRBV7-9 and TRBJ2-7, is DTGVSQNPRHKITKRGQNVTFRCDPISEHNRLYWYRQTLGQGPEFLTYFQNEAQLEKSRLLSDRFSAERPKGSFSTLEIQRTEQGDSAMYLCASSFVSGLAGAAEQYFGPGTRLTVT.

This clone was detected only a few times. CDR3 nucleotides: TGCAGCGTTGAAGATCGGCGGAGAACCTACAATGAGCAGTTCTTC. Protein product: CSVEDRRRTYNEQFF. This chain links TRBV29-1 with TRBJ2-1; D gene unclear. Per germline, CDR1 SQVTM and CDR2 ANQGSEA. V was shortened by 0 bases and J by 2 bases, with 11 bases between the two germline ends. The CDR3 loop spans 15 amino acids.

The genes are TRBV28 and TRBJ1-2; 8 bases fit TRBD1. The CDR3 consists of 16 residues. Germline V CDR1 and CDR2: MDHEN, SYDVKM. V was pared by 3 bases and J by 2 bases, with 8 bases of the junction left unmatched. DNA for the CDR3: TGTGCCAGCAGTTTTCAGGGGGCGCGGGTAAACTATGGCTACACCTTC. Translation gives CASSFQGARVNYGYTF.

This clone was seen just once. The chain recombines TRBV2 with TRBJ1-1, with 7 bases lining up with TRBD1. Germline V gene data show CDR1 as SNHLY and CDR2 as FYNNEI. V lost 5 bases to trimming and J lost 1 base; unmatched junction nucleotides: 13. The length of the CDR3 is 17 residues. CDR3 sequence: CASSPLKGALSNTEAFF. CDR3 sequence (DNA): TGTGCCAGCAGTCCGTTGAAGGGGGCGCTTTCGAACACTGAAGCTTTCTTT.

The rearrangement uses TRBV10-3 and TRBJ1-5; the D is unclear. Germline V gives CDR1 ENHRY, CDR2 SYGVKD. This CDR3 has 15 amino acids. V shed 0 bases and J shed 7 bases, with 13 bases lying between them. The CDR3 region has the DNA TGTGCCATCAGTGAGTCGCGGGAGGGAGGGCAGCCCCAGCATTTT. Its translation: CAISESREGGQPQHF.

This chain's CDR3 is CASRAGGTDTQYF. CDR3 coding DNA: TGCGCCAGCAGGGCAGGGGGGACAGATACGCAGTATTTT. This sequence joins TRBV5-1 and TRBJ2-3; TRBD1 is a possible D gene (7 bases). This CDR3 comprises 13 residues. The germline V and J ends were trimmed by 5 bases and 3 bases, with 10 bases remaining between them. Germline lookup yields CDR1 SGHRS and CDR2 YFSETQ. The variable domain in full, completed from reference TRBV5-1 and TRBJ2-3, reads KAGVTQTPRYLIKTRGQQVTLSCSPISGHRSVSWYQQTPGQGLQFLFEYFSETQRNKGNFPGRFSGRQFSNSRSEMNVSTLELGDSALYLCASRAGGTDTQYFGPGTRLTVL.

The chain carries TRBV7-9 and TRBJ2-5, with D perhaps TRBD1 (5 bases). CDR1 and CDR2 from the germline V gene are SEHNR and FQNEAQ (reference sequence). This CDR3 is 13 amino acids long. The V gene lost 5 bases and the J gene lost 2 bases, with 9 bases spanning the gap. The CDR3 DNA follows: TGTGCCAGCAGCGTACAGGAGCAAGAGACCCAGTACTTC. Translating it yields CASSVQEQETQYF.

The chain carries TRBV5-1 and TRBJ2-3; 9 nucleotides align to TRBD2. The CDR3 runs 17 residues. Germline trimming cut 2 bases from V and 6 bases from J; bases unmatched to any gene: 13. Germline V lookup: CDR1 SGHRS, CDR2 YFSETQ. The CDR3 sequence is CASSFPPLASGKDTQYF. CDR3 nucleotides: TGCGCCAGCAGCTTCCCCCCCTTGGCTAGCGGGAAGGATACGCAGTATTTT. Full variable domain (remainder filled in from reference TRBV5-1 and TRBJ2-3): KAGVTQTPRYLIKTRGQQVTLSCSPISGHRSVSWYQQTPGQGLQFLFEYFSETQRNKGNFPGRFSGRQFSNSRSEMNVSTLELGDSALYLCASSFPPLASGKDTQYFGPGTRLTVL.

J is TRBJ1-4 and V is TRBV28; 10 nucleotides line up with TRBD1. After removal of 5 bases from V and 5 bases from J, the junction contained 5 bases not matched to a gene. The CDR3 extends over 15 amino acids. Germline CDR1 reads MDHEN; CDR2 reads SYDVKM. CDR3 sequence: CASSPGDRGNEKLFF. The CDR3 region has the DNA TGTGCCAGCAGTCCCGGGGACAGGGGAAATGAAAAACTGTTTTTT. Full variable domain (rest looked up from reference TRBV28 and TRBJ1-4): DVKVTQSSRYLVKRTGEKVFLECVQDMDHENMFWYRQDPGLGLRLIYFSYDVKMKEKGDIPEGYSVSREKKERFSLILESASTNQTSMYLCASSPGDRGNEKLFFGSGTQLSVL.

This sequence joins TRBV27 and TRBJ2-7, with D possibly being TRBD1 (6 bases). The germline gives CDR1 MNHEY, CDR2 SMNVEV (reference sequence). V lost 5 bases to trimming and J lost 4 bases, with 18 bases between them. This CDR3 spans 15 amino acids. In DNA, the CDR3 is TGTGCCAGCAGTCCGCGGACAGACTCACTGTACGAGCAGTACTTC. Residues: CASSPRTDSLYEQYF.

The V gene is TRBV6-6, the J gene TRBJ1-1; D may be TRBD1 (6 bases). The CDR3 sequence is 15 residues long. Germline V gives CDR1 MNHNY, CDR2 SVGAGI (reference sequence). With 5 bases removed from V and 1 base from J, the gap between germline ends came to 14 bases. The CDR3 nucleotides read TGTGCCAGCAGTCGCAGGGGAAGGTGGAACACTGAAGCTTTCTTT. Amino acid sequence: CASSRRGRWNTEAFF.

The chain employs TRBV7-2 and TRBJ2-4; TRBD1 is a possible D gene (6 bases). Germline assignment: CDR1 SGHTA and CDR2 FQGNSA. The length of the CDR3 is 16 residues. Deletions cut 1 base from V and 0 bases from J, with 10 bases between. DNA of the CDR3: TGTGCCAGCAGCTTAGTGGGACAACTAGCCAAAAACATTCAGTACTTC. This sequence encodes CASSLVGQLAKNIQYF.

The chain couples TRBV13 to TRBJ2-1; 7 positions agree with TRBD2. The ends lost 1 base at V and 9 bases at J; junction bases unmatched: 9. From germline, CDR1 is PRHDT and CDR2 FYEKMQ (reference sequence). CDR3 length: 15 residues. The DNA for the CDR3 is TGTGCCAGCAGCTTAGAGGTGGGAGGGCCTGGTGAGCAGTTCTTC. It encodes CASSLEVGGPGEQFF.